Described below is a single T cell receptor (beta chain) sequence and its context. Its antigen remains unidentified. One base away there is no much larger clone; base qualities are not given. These data come from a study of blood T cell repertoires in COVID-19 (dated by TCRdb to 2018 to 2021). A note on the overall study: Collaborator samples came from the United States, Italy and Spain and covered acute and convalescent phases of COVID-19. The prospective study material was composed of cDNA or gDNA derived from T cells, B-cell-depleted T cells, or PBMCs. Where HLA class I and class II types were available, the types were taken from metadata supplied by the sample provider, not from assay-based typing. The repertoires were made available in a free public database intended to serve as a resource for research on the immune response to SARS-CoV-2. Deeply sampled blood TCRbeta repertoires from subjects exposed to, actively infected with, or recovered from COVID-19 were included in the dataset. Nearly every sample came with metadata listing a de-identified subject ID, COVID-19 status, age in years and sex. The samples were drawn from the first 160 participants of the ongoing ImmuneRACE study and from 950 to 1,500 subjects provided by 6 global collaborators. Study-level results and caveats: Clinical and demographic metadata were provided uncurated, with the amount varying by source and participant.

The CDR3 runs 13 residues from the cysteine to the phenylalanine. The read is trimmed to its CDR3 DNA, 39 bases read in frame from base 1. CDR1 and CDR2 were assigned from the germline V gene as KGHSH and LQKENI. The trim is 8 bases for V and 4 bases for J, with a gap of 14 bases between the germline ends. In the prospective study, participants were 18 to 89 years old, resided in about 25 geographic areas of the United States, and were enrolled through a virtual design. In the prospective study, participants were assigned to cohorts based on the clinical history participants reported in a screening survey and a study questionnaire. ImmuneRACE Cohort 3 recovered participants were defined by two consecutive negative NP/OP PCR tests, healthcare professional clearance, or symptom resolution. In the prospective study, mobile phlebotomists collected whole blood, serum and a nasopharyngeal or oropharyngeal swab from each participant. Prospective study participants could optionally give additional blood draws and questionnaires over an approximately 2-month period. Blood samples from the prospective study were shipped frozen or at room temperature prior to DNA extraction.

TCRbeta CDR3 regions were amplified from genomic DNA by means of the immunoSEQ Assay, a bias-controlled multiplex PCR. On the authors' methods: The number of nucleated cells in each sample was estimated by amplification of reference gene primers within the assay. To quantify the absolute abundance of each unique TCRbeta CDR3 rearrangement, sequence reads were collapsed and filtered. For each sample, productive Simpson clonality was calculated as the square root of Simpson's diversity index across productive rearrangements. Here the immuneACCESS table is served through TCRdb, limited to in-frame sequences with V and J called. Missing clones are a known gap in these copies; in checked studies unresolved V genes cover under half, and the rest lacks a known reason. That table furnishes V, J and clone size, whereas the DNA furnished D and trimming. Within this sample are 500,000 or so clones, with 87% of them counted one time only. Jointly, the top ten make up 0.7% of the sample.

Recombination joined TRBV18 with TRBJ1-1; the D gene is perhaps TRBD1, from 5 matching bases. The sequence came from a young woman who had recovered from COVID-19. Material: PBMCs or T cells enriched from blood (not recorded which). The DNA reads as follows: TGTGCCAGCATAGGGAATAGGGGCACTGAAGCTTTCTTT. Its protein product is CASIGNRGTEAFF.